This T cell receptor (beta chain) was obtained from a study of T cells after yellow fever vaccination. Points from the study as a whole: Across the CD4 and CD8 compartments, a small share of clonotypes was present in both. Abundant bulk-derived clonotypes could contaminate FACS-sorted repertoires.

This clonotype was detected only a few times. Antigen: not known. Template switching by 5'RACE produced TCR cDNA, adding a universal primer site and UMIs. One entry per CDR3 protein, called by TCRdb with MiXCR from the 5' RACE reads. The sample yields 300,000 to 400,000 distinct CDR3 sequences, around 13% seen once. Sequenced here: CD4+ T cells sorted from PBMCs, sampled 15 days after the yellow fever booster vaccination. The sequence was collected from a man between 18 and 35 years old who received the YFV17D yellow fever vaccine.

This CDR3 is CASSQGRVTDTQYF. In DNA form, the CDR3 reads TGTGCCAGCAGCCAAGGCCGAGTCACAGATACGCAGTATTTT. This chain connects TRBV3-1 to TRBJ2-3; no clear D. This CDR3 is built from 14 residues. V dropped 1 base and J dropped 2 bases, with 7 bases sitting between them. CDR1 LGHDT and CDR2 YNNKEL come from the germline V gene (reference sequence).